One sample yielded the 21 T cell receptor beta chains listed below, sequenced in a study of CD8 T cells in ankylosing spondylitis. MiXCR was run by TCRdb on the 5' RACE reads, yielding one entry per CDR3 protein. The table includes 150,000 to 200,000 distinct CDR3 sequences, around a tenth detected once. The source material was blood, either unsorted or a sorted T cell fraction (not recorded which). The receptors shown here come from a male donor with ankylosing spondylitis or in good health (not recorded which).

This clonotype came up a few times. V gene TRBV7-2 combines with J gene TRBJ1-4, with D tentatively TRBD1 (5 bases). The CDR3 is 17 residues long. The V end was cut by 2 bases, the J end by 3 bases, with 16 bases between. Looked up from germline, CDR1 is SGHTA and CDR2 is FQGNSA. The CDR3 DNA reads TGTGCCAGCAGCTTAAGGGGCAGTGGTTCAGCTAATGAAAAACTGTTTTTT. Amino acids: CASSLRGSGSANEKLFF.

This clonotype has at least ten counts. The chain is built from TRBV20-1 and TRBJ2-4; D may correspond to TRBD1 or TRBD2 (6 bases each). V was cut by 5 bases and J by 3 bases, with 14 bases left in between. Per germline, CDR1 DFQATT and CDR2 SNEGSKA (reference sequence). This CDR3 region has 14 residues. CDR3 region: CSAGGQFVKNIQYF. CDR3 bases: TGCAGTGCTGGGGGGCAATTTGTCAAAAACATTCAGTACTTC.

This clonotype has a count of ten or more. CDR3 sequence (DNA): TGTGCCAGCAGCCCAGGGACAGGGCTCATAGCGCAGTTCTTC. This translates into CASSPGTGLIAQFF. V and J are TRBV7-8 and TRBJ2-1, with 9 bases identical to TRBD1. There are 14 residues in the CDR3. Unmatched junction bases numbered 11, after V lost 5 bases and J lost 12 bases. Germline assignment: CDR1 SGHVS and CDR2 FQNEAQ.

This chain links TRBV21-1 with TRBJ2-1; TRBD2, the table's D call, was not compared with the DNA. TRBV21-1 is classified as a pseudogene. The CDR3 length is 19 residues. CDR3 amino acids: CASSNHDPLSGTSPNEQFF. The CDR3 nucleotides are TGTGCCAGCAGCAACCACGATCCACTGTCCGGGACTAGCCCCAATGAGCAGTTCTTC.

Note on this clonotype: Compared with germline, one end of the junction differs, possibly owing to a read error. This chain uses TRBV29-1 with TRBJ2-2; possible D gene TRBD1, 5 bases. The CDR3 length is 14 residues. The germline gives CDR1 SQVTM, CDR2 ANQGSEA. The CDR3: CSIERGTNTGELFF. In DNA, the CDR3 is TGCAGCATTGAAAGGGGAACGAACACCGGGGAGCTGTTTTTT.

This CDR3 reads CASSQEVTGTSGRAGYNEQFF. DNA for the CDR3: TGCGCCAGCAGCCAAGAGGTGACCGGGACTAGCGGGAGGGCGGGATACAATGAGCAGTTCTTC. This rearrangement joins TRBV4-1 to TRBJ2-1, with 16 bases fitting TRBD2. V lost 0 bases, J lost 4 bases, and 12 bases stayed unmatched. Germline CDR1 MGHRA, CDR2 YSYEKL. The CDR3 runs 21 residues.

Ten or more counts support this clonotype. The rearrangement links TRBV10-3 to TRBJ2-7; D may be TRBD2 (5 bases). The germline V and J ends were trimmed by 6 bases and 3 bases, with 6 bases remaining between them. Germline V lookup: CDR1 ENHRY, CDR2 SYGVKD. The CDR3 is made up of 11 amino acids. DNA for the CDR3: TGTGCCATCAGCGGGAACTACGAGCAGTACTTC. This sequence encodes CAISGNYEQYF.

There are many counts of this clonotype. This chain connects TRBV29-1 to TRBJ2-1; the D is unclear. This CDR3 region has 15 residues. Germline V lookup: CDR1 SQVTM, CDR2 ANQGSEA. The germline V and J ends were trimmed by 4 bases and 0 bases, with 13 bases remaining between them. CDR3 sequence (DNA): TGCAGCGTTGCGATGCTAACGAGCTCCTACAATGAGCAGTTCTTC. Its translation: CSVAMLTSSYNEQFF.

In this sample, this clonotype turned up a few times. The chain couples TRBV5-6 to TRBJ1-1, with 11 bases aligning to TRBD1. V lost 4 bases and J lost 1; bases outside the gene matches: 9. Looked up from germline, CDR1 is SGHDT and CDR2 is YYEEEE. The length of the CDR3 is 17 residues. CDR3 in amino acids: CASSLAGTGGSNTEAFF. The CDR3 nucleotides are TGTGCCAGCAGCCTGGCGGGGACAGGGGGATCGAACACTGAAGCTTTCTTT.

A few counts support this clonotype. The J gene is TRBJ2-3, the V gene TRBV13; D is undetermined. This CDR3 is built from 15 residues. Trimming shortened V by 3 bases and J by 2 bases, and 12 bases separated the two germline ends. Germline values: CDR1 PRHDT, CDR2 FYEKMQ (reference sequence). CDR3 DNA: TGTGCCAGCAGCTTGGGAAGGTCAAACACAGATACGCAGTATTTT. Translation gives CASSLGRSNTDTQYF.

This clonotype was observed many times. The V and J genes are TRBV9 and TRBJ2-5; D possibly corresponds to TRBD2 (5 bases). V was shortened by 0 bases and J by 7 bases, with 10 bases between the two germline ends. The CDR3 has 13 amino acids. The germline gives CDR1 SGDLS, CDR2 YYNGEE. The CDR3 here is CASSVVSEGTQYF. The CDR3 DNA is TGTGCCAGCAGCGTAGTATCAGAGGGGACCCAGTACTTC.

This clonotype has only a few counts. The chain recombines TRBV29-1 with TRBJ2-2; D perhaps matches TRBD1 (5 bases). V dropped 1 base and J dropped 13 bases, with 16 bases sitting between them. The CDR3 covers 13 residues. The germline gives CDR1 SQVTM, CDR2 ANQGSEA. The CDR3 here is CSVEGGSWRGLFF. The CDR3, as DNA: TGCAGCGTTGAAGGGGGCAGTTGGCGCGGGCTGTTTTTT.

This clonotype was detected ten times or more. The chain links TRBV20-1 to TRBJ1-4; maybe TRBD1 (5 bases). This CDR3 spans 15 amino acids. The V gene lost 0 bases and the J gene lost 8 bases, with 16 bases spanning the gap. CDR1 DFQATT and CDR2 SNEGSKA come from the germline V gene (reference sequence). CDR3 in DNA: TGCAGTGCTAGAGATCCGAGGGGTTCGGGAGAAAAACTGTTTTTT. Amino acid sequence: CSARDPRGSGEKLFF.

This clonotype has a handful of counts. At one end the junction does not follow the germline gene, possibly because of a read error. The chain links TRBV20-1 to TRBJ2-1, with TRBD2 matching 9 bases. The germline V gene encodes CDR1 DFQATT and CDR2 SNEGSKA (reference sequence). The CDR3 has 15 residues. DNA of the CDR3: TGCTGTGCTAGACCTACCATTAGCGGGGGCCCCGGAAAGTTCTTC. This gives the protein CCARPTISGGPGKFF.

The sample holds many counts of this clonotype. The chain is built from TRBV11-2 and TRBJ2-3, with D tentatively TRBD2 (5 bases). Germline CDR1 reads SGHAT; CDR2 reads FQNNGV. This CDR3 has 15 residues. V dropped 4 bases and J dropped 0 bases, with 11 bases sitting between them. CDR3 nucleotides: TGTGCCAGCAGCTCCCCGCGGGTTAGCACAGATACGCAGTATTTT. Amino acid sequence: CASSSPRVSTDTQYF.

This clonotype has more than one count but fewer than ten. The gene calls are TRBV6-1 and TRBJ2-3; D tentatively fits TRBD1 or TRBD2 (5 bases each). V was cut by 7 bases and J by 0 bases, with 17 bases left in between. This CDR3 region has 16 residues. Germline assignment: CDR1 MNHNS and CDR2 SASEGT. The CDR3 sequence: CASTMRGGYSTDTQYF. In DNA form, the CDR3 reads TGTGCCAGCACCATGAGGGGCGGGTATAGCACAGATACGCAGTATTTT.

Note on this clonotype: Germline and junction disagree at one end, which may indicate a read error. This chain uses TRBV5-1 with TRBJ1-6; D call uncertain. CDR1 is SGHRS and CDR2 is YFSETQ in the germline V gene. There are 12 residues in the CDR3. This CDR3 reads CAGSLYDSPLHF. Here the CDR3 DNA reads TGCGCCGGCAGCTTGTATGACTCACCCCTCCACTTT.

This clonotype was counted ten times or more. The chain recombines TRBV6-1 with TRBJ2-3; 10 positions match TRBD2. Trimming cost V 5 bases and J 6 bases; bases outside gene matches: 11. The CDR3 is made up of 16 amino acids. Germline CDR1 is MNHNS and CDR2 is SASEGT. The CDR3 DNA sequence: TGTGCCAGCAGTCCACAGCGGGGGGGCATGTGGGATACGCAGTATTTT. Its protein product is CASSPQRGGMWDTQYF.

This clonotype occurred many times. The chain uses TRBV5-4 and TRBJ2-5; no firm D call. Trimming stripped 4 bases from V and 5 bases from J, with 12 bases between. The CDR3 runs to 13 residues. CDR1 and CDR2 from the germline V gene are SGHNT and YYREEE (reference sequence). The CDR3 sequence is CASSPYAGETQYF. The CDR3 coding sequence is TGTGCCAGCAGCCCCTATGCCGGGGAGACCCAGTACTTC. Variable domain in full (rest from reference TRBV5-4 and TRBJ2-5): ETGVTQSPTHLIKTRGQQVTLRCSSQSGHNTVSWYQQALGQGPQFIFQYYREEENGRGNFPPRFSGLQFPNYSSELNVNALELDDSALYLCASSPYAGETQYFGPGTRLLVL.

The V and J genes are TRBV7-2 and TRBJ1-1, with D possibly matching TRBD1 (6 bases). The V end was cut by 5 bases, the J end by 1 base, with 11 bases between. Germline V lookup: CDR1 SGHTA, CDR2 FQGNSA. The CDR3 is made up of 14 amino acids. This chain's CDR3 is CASSKTGTNTEAFF. CDR3 DNA sequence: TGTGCCAGCAGCAAAACAGGGACGAACACTGAAGCTTTCTTT.

This clonotype was seen at least ten times. The chain employs TRBV3-1 and TRBJ1-5, with no clear D. This CDR3 is 18 amino acids long. Trimming stripped 3 bases from V and 2 bases from J, with 20 bases between. Germline V gene data show CDR1 as LGHDT and CDR2 as YNNKEL (reference sequence). The CDR3 spells CASSHRLPPYTGNQPQHF. The CDR3 bases are TGTGCCAGCAGCCACCGGTTACCCCCCTATACGGGCAATCAGCCCCAGCATTTT.